The rows below give T cell receptor beta chains drawn from one sample of a study of blood T cells in healthy people across ages. Using its own MiXCR run on the 5' RACE reads, TCRdb lists one record per CDR3 protein. The sample has approximately 800,000 distinct CDR3 sequences; roughly 34% are singletons. Specimen: blood. Receptors were obtained from a young man in good health. Both conserved end residues are part of each CDR3. D genes are given only for firm matches. Rows may omit the clone size; those that give it use once, few, many or a size class.

>TRBJ1-2|-|few|TRBV12-3/TRBV12-4
CASSSLLMERGEGYTF
TGTGCCAGCAGTTCTCTCCTAATGGAGCGGGGAGAAGGCTACACCTTC
>TRBJ1-2|-|-|TRBV25-1
CASSEVGAYYGYTF
TGTGCCAGCAGTGAAGTGGGGGCCTACTATGGCTACACCTTC
>TRBJ1-6|-|few|TRBV5-6
CASSIRTRGNSPLHF
TGTGCCAGCAGCATCAGGACCAGGGGAAATTCACCCCTCCACTTT
>TRBJ2-3|TRBD2|few|TRBV20-1
CSAPPLAGGRRLRTDTQYF
TGCAGTGCCCCCCCCTTAGCGGGGGGCAGACGCCTCCGCACAGATACGCAGTATTTT
>TRBJ1-5|-|-|TRBV19
CASSTYLRGINQPQHF
TGTGCCAGTAGTACCTATCTGAGGGGTATCAATCAGCCCCAGCATTTT
>TRBJ2-7|-|few|TRBV7-9
CASSLDRFEQYF
TGTGCCAGCAGCCTAGACAGGTTCGAGCAGTACTTC
>TRBJ1-1|-|many|TRBV20-1
CSARLAPTGLGTEAFF
TGCAGTGCTAGACTAGCCCCGACAGGACTCGGCACTGAAGCTTTCTTT
>TRBJ1-5|TRBD1|-|TRBV5-6
CASSPGTGKGQPQHF
TGTGCCAGCAGCCCAGGGACAGGGAAGGGTCAGCCCCAGCATTTT
>TRBJ2-1|TRBD2|-|TRBV6-2/TRBV6-3
CASSGVSYNEQFF
TGTGCCAGTAGCGGGGTATCCTACAATGAGCAGTTCTTC
>TRBJ2-7|-|-|TRBV6-9
CASRLRGTTYNEQYF
TGTGCCTCACGCCTGAGGGGGACCACCTACAATGAGCAGTACTTC